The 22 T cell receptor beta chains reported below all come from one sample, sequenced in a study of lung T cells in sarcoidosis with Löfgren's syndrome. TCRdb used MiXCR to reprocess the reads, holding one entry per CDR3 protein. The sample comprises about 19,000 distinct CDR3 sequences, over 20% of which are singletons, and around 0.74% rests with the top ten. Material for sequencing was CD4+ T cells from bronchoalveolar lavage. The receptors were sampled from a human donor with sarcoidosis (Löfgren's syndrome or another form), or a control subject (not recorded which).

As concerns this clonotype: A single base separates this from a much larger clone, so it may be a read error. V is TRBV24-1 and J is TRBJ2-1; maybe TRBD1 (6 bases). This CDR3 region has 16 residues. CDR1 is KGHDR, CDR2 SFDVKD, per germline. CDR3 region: CTTSGPGAGSYNEQFF. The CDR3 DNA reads TGTACCACCAGTGGACCAGGGGCGGGCTCCTACAATGAGCAGTTCTTC.

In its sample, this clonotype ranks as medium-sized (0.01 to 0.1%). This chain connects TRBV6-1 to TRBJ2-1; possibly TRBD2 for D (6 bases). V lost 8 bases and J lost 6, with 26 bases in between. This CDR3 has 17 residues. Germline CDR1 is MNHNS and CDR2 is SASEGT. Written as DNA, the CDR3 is TGTGCCAGCCGTCCGACGATCGGGCGGGAAGGGAGCAATGAGCAGTTCTTC. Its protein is CASRPTIGREGSNEQFF.

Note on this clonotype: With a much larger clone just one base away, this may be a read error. In DNA, the CDR3 is TGTGCCAGCACCTCGGTGAGGAATGCGCAGTATTTT. It encodes CASTSVRNAQYF. V and J are TRBV7-2 and TRBJ2-3; D unresolved. This CDR3 spans 12 amino acids. Germline V gene sequence: CDR1 SGHTA, CDR2 FQGNSA. The V end was cut by 7 bases, the J end by 10 bases, with 15 bases between.

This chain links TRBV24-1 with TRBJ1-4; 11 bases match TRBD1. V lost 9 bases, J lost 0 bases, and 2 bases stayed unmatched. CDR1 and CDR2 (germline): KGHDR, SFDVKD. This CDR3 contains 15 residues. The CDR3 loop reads CATGQGATTNEKLFF. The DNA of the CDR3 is TGTGCCACCGGACAGGGGGCGACAACTAATGAAAAACTGTTTTTT.

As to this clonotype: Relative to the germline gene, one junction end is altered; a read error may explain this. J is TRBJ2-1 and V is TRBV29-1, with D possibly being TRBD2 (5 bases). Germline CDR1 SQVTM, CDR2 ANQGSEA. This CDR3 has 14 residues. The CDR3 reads CSFDPGRSYNEQFF. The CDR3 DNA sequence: TGCAGCTTTGACCCGGGAAGATCCTACAATGAGCAGTTCTTC.

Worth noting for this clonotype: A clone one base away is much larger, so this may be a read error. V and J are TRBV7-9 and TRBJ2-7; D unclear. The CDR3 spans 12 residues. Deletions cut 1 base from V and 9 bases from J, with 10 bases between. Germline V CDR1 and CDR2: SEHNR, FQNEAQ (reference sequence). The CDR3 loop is CASSLVPGGQYF. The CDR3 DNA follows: TGTGCCAGCAGCTTAGTTCCGGGCGGGCAGTACTTC.

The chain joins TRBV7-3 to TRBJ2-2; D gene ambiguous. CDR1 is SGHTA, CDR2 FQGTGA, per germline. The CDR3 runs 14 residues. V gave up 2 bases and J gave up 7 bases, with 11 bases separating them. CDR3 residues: CASSLGQNFGELFF. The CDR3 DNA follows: TGTGCCAGCAGCTTAGGTCAGAACTTCGGGGAGCTGTTTTTT.

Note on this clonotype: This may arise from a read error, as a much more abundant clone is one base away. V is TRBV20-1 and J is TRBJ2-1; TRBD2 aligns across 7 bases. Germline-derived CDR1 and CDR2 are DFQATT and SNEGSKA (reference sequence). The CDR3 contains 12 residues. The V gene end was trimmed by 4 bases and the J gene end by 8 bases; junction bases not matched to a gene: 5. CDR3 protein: CSAKRDVDEQFF. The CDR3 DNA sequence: TGCAGTGCTAAGCGGGACGTCGATGAGCAGTTCTTC.

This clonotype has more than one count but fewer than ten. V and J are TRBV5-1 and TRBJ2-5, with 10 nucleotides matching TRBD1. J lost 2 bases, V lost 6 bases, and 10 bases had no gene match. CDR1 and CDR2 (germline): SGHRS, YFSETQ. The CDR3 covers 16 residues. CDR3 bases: TGCGCCAGCATGCTCGGGACAGGGGTCCCTCAAGAGACCCAGTACTTC. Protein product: CASMLGTGVPQETQYF.

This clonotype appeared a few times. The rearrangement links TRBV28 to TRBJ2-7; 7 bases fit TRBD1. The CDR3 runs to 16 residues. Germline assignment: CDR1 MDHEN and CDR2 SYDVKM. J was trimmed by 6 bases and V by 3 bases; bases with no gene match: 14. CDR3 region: CASSFIGTEPLGEQYF. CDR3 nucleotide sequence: TGTGCCAGCAGTTTTATCGGGACAGAGCCTCTGGGCGAGCAGTACTTC.

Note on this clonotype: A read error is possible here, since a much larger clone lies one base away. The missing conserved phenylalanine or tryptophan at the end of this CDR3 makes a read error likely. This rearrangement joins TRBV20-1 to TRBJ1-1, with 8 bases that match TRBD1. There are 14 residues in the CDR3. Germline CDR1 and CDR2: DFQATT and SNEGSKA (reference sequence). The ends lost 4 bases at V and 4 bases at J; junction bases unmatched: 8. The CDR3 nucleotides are TGCAGTGCTACAAAGACAGGGGTTGGCACTGAAGCTTTCCTT. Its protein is CSATKTGVGTEAFL.

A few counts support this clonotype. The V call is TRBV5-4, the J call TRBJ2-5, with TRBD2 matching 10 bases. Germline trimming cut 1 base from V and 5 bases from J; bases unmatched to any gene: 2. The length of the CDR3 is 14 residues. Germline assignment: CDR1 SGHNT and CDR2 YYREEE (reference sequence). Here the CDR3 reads CASSLTSGKETQYF. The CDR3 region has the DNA TGTGCCAGCAGCTTGACTAGCGGGAAGGAGACCCAGTACTTC.

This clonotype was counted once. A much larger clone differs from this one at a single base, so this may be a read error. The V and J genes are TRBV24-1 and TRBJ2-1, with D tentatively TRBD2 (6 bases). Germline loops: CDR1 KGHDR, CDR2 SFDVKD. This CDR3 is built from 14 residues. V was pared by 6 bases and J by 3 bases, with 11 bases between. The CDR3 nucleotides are TGTGCCACCAGTAGAATCGGGAGCTACAATGAGCAGTTCTTC. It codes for CATSRIGSYNEQFF.

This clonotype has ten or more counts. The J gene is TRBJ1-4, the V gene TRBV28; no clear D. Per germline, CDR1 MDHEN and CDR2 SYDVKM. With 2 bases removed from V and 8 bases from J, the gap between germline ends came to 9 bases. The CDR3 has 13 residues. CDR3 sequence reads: CASSLTDREKLFF. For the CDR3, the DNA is TGTGCCAGCAGTTTAACGGATAGGGAAAAACTGTTTTTT. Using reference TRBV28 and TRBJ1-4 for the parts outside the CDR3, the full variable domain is DVKVTQSSRYLVKRTGEKVFLECVQDMDHENMFWYRQDPGLGLRLIYFSYDVKMKEKGDIPEGYSVSREKKERFSLILESASTNQTSMYLCASSLTDREKLFFGSGTQLSVL.

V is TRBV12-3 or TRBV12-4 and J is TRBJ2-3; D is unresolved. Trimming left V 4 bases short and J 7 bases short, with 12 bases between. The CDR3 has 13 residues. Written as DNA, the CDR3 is TGTGCCAGCAGTTCTAGTTTTCTGAATACGCAGTATTTT. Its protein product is CASSSSFLNTQYF.

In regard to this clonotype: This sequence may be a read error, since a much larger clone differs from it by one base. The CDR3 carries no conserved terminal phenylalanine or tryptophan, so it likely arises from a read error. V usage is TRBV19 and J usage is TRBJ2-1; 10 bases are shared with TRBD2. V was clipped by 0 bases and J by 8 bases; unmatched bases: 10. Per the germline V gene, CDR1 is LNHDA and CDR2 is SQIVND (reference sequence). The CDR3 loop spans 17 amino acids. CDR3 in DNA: TGTGCCAGTAGTATAGATCGACCAGCGGGAGGGCCACATGAGCAGTTCTCC. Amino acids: CASSIDRPAGGPHEQFS.

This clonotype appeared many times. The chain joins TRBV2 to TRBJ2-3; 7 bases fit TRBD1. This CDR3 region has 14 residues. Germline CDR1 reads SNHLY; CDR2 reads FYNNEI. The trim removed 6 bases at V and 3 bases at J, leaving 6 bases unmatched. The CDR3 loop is CASRDGTATDTQYF. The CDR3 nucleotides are TGTGCCAGCAGGGACGGGACAGCAACAGATACGCAGTATTTT. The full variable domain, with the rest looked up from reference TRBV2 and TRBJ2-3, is EPEVTQTPSHQVTQMGQEVILRCVPISNHLYFYWYRQILGQKVEFLVSFYNNEISEKSEIFDDQFSVERPDGSNFTLKIRSTKLEDSAMYFCASRDGTATDTQYFGPGTRLTVL.

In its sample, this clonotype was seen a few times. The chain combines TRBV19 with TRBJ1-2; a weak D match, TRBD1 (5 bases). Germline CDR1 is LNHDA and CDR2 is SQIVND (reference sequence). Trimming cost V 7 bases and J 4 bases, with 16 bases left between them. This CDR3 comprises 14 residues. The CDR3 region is CASNPPGHLYGYTF. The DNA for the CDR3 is TGTGCCAGTAACCCCCCTGGACACCTCTATGGCTACACCTTC.

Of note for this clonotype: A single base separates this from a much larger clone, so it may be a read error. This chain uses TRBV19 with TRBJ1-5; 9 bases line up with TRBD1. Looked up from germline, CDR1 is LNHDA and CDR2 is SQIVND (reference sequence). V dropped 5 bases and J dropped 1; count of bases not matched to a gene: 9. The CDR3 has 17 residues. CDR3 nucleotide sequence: TGTGCCAGTAGTCCAACCCTAGACAGGGGGAGCAATCAGCCCCAGCATTTT. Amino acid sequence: CASSPTLDRGSNQPQHF. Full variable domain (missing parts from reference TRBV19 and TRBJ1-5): DGGITQSPKYLFRKEGQNVTLSCEQNLNHDAMYWYRQDPGQGLRLIYYSQIVNDFQKGDIAEGYSVSREKKESFPLTVTSAQKNPTAFYLCASSPTLDRGSNQPQHFGDGTRLSIL.

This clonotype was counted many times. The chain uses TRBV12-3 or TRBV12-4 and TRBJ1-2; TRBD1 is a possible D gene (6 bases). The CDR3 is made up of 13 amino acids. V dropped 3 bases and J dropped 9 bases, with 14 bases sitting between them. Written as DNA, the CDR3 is TGTGCCAGCAGTTTCCGCAGGGGCCATAGCTACACCTTC. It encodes CASSFRRGHSYTF.

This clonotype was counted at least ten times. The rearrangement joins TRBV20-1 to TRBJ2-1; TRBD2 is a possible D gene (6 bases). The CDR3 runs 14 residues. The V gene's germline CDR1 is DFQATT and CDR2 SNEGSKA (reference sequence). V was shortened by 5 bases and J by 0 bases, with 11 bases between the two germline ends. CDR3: CSAGDLSSYNEQFF. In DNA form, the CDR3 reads TGCAGTGCTGGGGACTTAAGCTCCTACAATGAGCAGTTCTTC.

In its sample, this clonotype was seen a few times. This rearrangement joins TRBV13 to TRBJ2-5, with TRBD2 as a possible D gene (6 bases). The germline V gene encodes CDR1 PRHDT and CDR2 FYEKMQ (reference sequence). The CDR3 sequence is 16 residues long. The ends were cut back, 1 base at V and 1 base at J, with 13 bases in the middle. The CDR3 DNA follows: TGTGCCAGCAGCTTAGAAACGGTAGCGGCCCAAGAGACCCAGTACTTC. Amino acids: CASSLETVAAQETQYF.